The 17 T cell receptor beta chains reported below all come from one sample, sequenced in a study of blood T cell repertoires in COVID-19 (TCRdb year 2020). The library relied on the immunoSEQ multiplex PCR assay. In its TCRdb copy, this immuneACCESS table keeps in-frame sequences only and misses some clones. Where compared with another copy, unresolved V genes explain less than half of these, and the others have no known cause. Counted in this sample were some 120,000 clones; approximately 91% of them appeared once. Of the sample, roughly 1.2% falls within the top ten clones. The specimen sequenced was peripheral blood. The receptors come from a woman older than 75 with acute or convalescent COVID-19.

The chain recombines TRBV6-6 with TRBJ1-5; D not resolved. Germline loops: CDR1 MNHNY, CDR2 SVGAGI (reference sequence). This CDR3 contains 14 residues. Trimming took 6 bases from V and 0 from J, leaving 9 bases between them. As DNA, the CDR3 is TGTGCCAGCAGCACCCAGGTTAGCAATCAGCCCCAGCATTTT. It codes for CASSTQVSNQPQHF.

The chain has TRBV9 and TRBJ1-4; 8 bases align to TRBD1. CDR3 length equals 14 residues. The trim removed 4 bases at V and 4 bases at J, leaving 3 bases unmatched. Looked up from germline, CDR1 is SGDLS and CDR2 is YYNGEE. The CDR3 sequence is CASSLGQGNEKLFF. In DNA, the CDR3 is TGTGCCAGCAGCCTAGGACAGGGTAATGAAAAACTGTTTTTT.

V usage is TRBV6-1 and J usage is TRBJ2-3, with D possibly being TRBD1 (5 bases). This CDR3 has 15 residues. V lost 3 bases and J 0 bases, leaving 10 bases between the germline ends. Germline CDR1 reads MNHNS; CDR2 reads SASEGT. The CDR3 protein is CASSDQGSSTDTQYF. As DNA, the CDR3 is TGTGCCAGCAGTGACCAGGGCTCGAGCACAGATACGCAGTATTTT.

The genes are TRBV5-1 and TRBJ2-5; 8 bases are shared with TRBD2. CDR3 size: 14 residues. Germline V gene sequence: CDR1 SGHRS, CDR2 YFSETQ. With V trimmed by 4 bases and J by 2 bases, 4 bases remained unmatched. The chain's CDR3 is CASSTSGWQETQYF. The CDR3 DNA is TGCGCCAGCAGCACTAGCGGTTGGCAAGAGACCCAGTACTTC.

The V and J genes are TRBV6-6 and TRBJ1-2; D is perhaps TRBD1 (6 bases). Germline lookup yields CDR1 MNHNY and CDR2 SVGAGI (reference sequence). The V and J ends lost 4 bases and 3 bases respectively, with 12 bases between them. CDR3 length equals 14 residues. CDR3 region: CASSSTGRDYGYTF. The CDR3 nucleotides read TGTGCCAGCAGTTCGACAGGACGAGACTATGGCTACACCTTC.

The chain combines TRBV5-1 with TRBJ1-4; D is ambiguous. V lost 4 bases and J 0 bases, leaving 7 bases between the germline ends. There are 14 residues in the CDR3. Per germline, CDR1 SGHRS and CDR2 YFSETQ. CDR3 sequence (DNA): TGCGCCAGCAGCGTCGGAGCAACTAATGAAAAACTGTTTTTT. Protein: CASSVGATNEKLFF.

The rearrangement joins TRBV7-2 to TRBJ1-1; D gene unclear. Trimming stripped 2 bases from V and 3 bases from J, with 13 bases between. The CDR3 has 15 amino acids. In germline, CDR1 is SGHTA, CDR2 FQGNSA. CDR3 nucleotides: TGTGCCAGCAGCTTATTTACGGGATCGCACACTGAAGCTTTCTTT. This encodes CASSLFTGSHTEAFF.

The CDR3 loop reads CASSASVLRRSNEKLFF. CDR3 DNA: TGTGCCAGCAGTGCCTCCGTACTCAGGAGGAGTAATGAAAAACTGTTTTTT. This sequence joins TRBV6-1 and TRBJ1-4, with no clear D. CDR1 and CDR2 (germline): MNHNS, SASEGT. The CDR3 extends over 17 amino acids. Trimming stripped 4 bases from V and 4 bases from J, with 19 bases between.

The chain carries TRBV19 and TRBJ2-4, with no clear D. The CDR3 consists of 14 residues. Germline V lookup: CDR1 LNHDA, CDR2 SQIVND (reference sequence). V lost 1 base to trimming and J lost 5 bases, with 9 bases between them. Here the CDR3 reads CASSIGSVQNIQYF. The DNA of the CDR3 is TGTGCCAGTAGTATAGGTTCGGTGCAAAACATTCAGTACTTC.

CDR3 DNA sequence: TGTGCCAGCAGTCCCTTAGGGACACGGAATTCACCCCTCCACTTT. Translating gives CASSPLGTRNSPLHF. V is TRBV27 and J is TRBJ1-6; tentative D call: TRBD1 (6 bases). From germline, CDR1 is MNHEY and CDR2 SMNVEV (reference sequence). The CDR3 runs 15 residues. V was shortened by 5 bases and J by 7 bases, with 15 bases between the two germline ends.

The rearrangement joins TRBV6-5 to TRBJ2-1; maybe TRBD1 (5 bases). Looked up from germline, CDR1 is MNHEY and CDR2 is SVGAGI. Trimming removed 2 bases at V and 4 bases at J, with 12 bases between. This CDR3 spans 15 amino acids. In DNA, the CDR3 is TGTGCCAGCAGTTACCGCAGGGTGGGGTACAATGAGCAGTTCTTC. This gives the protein CASSYRRVGYNEQFF.

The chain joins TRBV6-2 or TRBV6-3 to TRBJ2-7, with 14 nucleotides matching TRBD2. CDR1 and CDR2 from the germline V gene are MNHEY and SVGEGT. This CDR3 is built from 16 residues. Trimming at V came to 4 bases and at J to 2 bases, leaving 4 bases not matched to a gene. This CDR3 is CASSFLTSGGAYEQYF. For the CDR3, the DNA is TGTGCCAGCAGTTTCCTGACTAGCGGGGGGGCCTACGAGCAGTACTTC.

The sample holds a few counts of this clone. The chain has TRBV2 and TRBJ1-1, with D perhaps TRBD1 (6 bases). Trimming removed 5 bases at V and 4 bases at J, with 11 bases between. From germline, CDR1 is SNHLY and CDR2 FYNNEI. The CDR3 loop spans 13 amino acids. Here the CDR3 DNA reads TGTGCCAGCAGTTTAGGGGGTGGCACTGAAGCTTTCTTT. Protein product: CASSLGGGTEAFF.

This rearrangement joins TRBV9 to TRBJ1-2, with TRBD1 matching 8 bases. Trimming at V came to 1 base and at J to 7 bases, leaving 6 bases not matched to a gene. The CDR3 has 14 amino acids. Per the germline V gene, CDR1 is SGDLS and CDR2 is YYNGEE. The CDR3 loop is CASSVMDRVGGYTF. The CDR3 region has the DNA TGTGCCAGCAGCGTAATGGACAGGGTGGGTGGCTACACCTTC.

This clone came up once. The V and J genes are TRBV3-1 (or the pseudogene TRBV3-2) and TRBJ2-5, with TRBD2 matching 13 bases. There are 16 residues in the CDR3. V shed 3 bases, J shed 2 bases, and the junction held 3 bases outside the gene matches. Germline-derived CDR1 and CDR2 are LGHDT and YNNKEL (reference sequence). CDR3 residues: CASSQRLAGGQETQYF. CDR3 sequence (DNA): TGTGCCAGCAGCCAGCGACTAGCGGGGGGACAAGAGACCCAGTACTTC.

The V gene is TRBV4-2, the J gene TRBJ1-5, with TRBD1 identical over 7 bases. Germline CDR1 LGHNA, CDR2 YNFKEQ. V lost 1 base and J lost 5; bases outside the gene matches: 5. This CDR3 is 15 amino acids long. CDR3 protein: CASSQGPQGYQPQHF. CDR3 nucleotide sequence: TGTGCCAGCAGCCAAGGTCCACAGGGGTATCAGCCCCAGCATTTT.

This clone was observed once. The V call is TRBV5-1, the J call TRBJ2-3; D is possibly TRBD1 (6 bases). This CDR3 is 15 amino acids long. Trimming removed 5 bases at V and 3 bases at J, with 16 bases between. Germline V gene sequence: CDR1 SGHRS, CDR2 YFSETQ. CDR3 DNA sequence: TGCGCCAGCAGTTCCCAGGGGCGAGTGACAGATACGCAGTATTTT. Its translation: CASSSQGRVTDTQYF.